What follows is one TCR beta chain and its context. It was about 210 ng DNA, about 30,000 T cell genomes, that sorted-subset replicate PCRs used. In the study's own analysis: Junction-only sequences produced by ImmunoSEQ had no quality scores, so filtering differed. Profiled with immunoSEQ multiplex PCR; TCRdb holds only in-frame clones, not every one. V and J calls plus clone size are reproduced from that table; the DNA served to infer D and trimming. Of about 2 million clones listed, 95% are singletons. This specimen comes from a study of shared clonotypes between healthy human individuals. Germline-derived CDR1 and CDR2 are SNHLY and FYNNEI. The V and J ends lost 6 bases and 7 bases, in that order; junction bases with no gene match: 9. The CDR3 covers 15 residues.

Sequences were obtained from naive CD4+ T cells sorted from blood. Subset specified: CD45RA+ positively selected. This sequence was found in a man aged 18 to 29 in good health. The chain uses TRBV2 and TRBJ2-2, with TRBD2 matching over 9 bases. CDR3 protein: CASRGLAGRGGELFF. In DNA, the CDR3 is TGTGCCAGCAGAGGCCTAGCGGGAAGAGGCGGGGAGCTGTTTTTT.